A selection of T cell receptor beta chains follows, all from one sample in a study of cytotoxic CD8 clonotypes in ibrutinib-treated CLL. Assay used: immunoSEQ multiplex PCR; TCRdb lists only in-frame clones, some missing. This sample has about 45,000 clones, with around 68% found just once. The sequenced sample was PBMCs, obtained after 12 months of ibrutinib treatment. Every receptor here comes from a human donor with chronic lymphocytic leukemia. Each CDR3 is given with its conserved first and last residue. The D gene is left open where the match is weak. Clone size, where shown, is once, few, many, or a class for clones that have expanded.

once	TRBJ2-3	TRBV7-2	TRBD2	TGTGCCAGCAGCTCCCAGCGGGGGGGCAGCACAGATACGCAGTATTTT	CASSSQRGGSTDTQYF
-	TRBJ2-7	TRBV6-5	-	TGTGCCAGCAGTTATAATCACGACAGCTCCTACGAGCAGTACTTC	CASSYNHDSSYEQYF
few	TRBJ1-2	TRBV7-9	TRBD1	TGTGCCAGCAGCCGTCACAAAGTCGGACAGGGGAGCTATGGCTACACCTTC	CASSRHKVGQGSYGYTF
few	TRBJ1-5	TRBV9	-	TGTGCCAGCAGCGACTCAGGTCACCCGGACCAGCCCCAGCATTTT	CASSDSGHPDQPQHF
-	TRBJ1-3	TRBV4-1	-	TGCGCCAGCAGCCATCCGAACCCCCGGGCCGTTAGCTCTGGAAACACCATATATTTT	CASSHPNPRAVSSGNTIYF
-	TRBJ1-1	TRBV29-1	TRBD1	TGCAGCGTTCCCGGACAGGGGCACACTGAAGCTTTCTTT	CSVPGQGHTEAFF
many	TRBJ2-5	TRBV27	-	TGTGCCAGCAGCCCCATGGGCGGACAAGAGACCCAGTACTTC	CASSPMGGQETQYF
few	TRBJ2-1	TRBV11-2	-	TGTGCCAGCAGTTTAGACAGGAGTCTCCGAAAATACAATGAGCAGTTCTTC	CASSLDRSLRKYNEQFF
few	TRBJ2-4	TRBV5-1	-	TGCGCCAGCAGCCCGCCGGGGGAAGATGACATTCAGTACTTC	CASSPPGEDDIQYF
-	TRBJ2-5	TRBV14	-	TGTGCCAGCAGCCAAGATATGGGGTACGGGACCCAGTACTTC	CASSQDMGYGTQYF
-	TRBJ2-7	TRBV15	-	TGTGCCACCAGCAGCCCGCCAACAGGGAGAACCTACGAGCAGTACTTC	CATSSPPTGRTYEQYF
-	TRBJ1-1	TRBV5-6	-	TGTGCCAGCAGCAGGCAGGGGAACACTGAAGCTTTCTTT	CASSRQGNTEAFF
-	TRBJ2-4	TRBV7-9	-	TGTGCCAGCAGCTCAGGACTAGCCAAAAACATTCAGTACTTC	CASSSGLAKNIQYF
-	TRBJ2-6	TRBV5-4	-	TGTGCCACCCGGGCGTCTGGGGCCAACGTCCTGACTTTC	CATRASGANVLTF
-	TRBJ1-1	TRBV5-8	-	TGTGCCAGCGGGAGAAGGCCCAGGAACACTGAAGCTTTCTTT	CASGRRPRNTEAFF
-	TRBJ1-4	TRBV5-1	TRBD1	TGCGCCAGCAGCAAAACAGGGGAGAATGAAAAACTGTTTTTT	CASSKTGENEKLFF
-	TRBJ2-3	TRBV9	-	TGTGCCAGCAGCCCCCGAGGGGATACGCAGTATTTT	CASSPRGDTQYF
-	TRBJ1-2	TRBV7-6	-	TGTGCCAGCAGTCAAACAGGGATCTATGGCTACACCTTC	CASSQTGIYGYTF
few	TRBJ1-3	TRBV25-1	-	TGTGCCAGCAGCAGGAGCTCTGGAAACACCATATATTTT	CASSRSSGNTIYF
-	TRBJ1-6	TRBV4-2	-	TGTGCCAGCAGCCAAAGCCTTGGGTCACCCCTCCACTTT	CASSQSLGSPLHF
few	TRBJ2-1	TRBV25-1	TRBD2	TGTGCCAGCAGTGCAAGGCTAGCGGGGGTCAATGAGCAGTTCTTC	CASSARLAGVNEQFF
-	TRBJ2-1	TRBV7-3	-	TGTGCCAGCAGCCCCTCGGGGTCCTACAATGAGCAGTTCTTC	CASSPSGSYNEQFF
few	TRBJ1-1	TRBV19	TRBD1	TGTGCCAGTAATTACAGGGGACGCTCCCTTCACACTGAAGCTTTCTTT	CASNYRGRSLHTEAFF
once	TRBJ2-3	TRBV7-3	TRBD1	TGTGCCAGCAGCTCCGCCGGGGGACAGGGGACAGATACGCAGTATTTT	CASSSAGGQGTDTQYF
-	TRBJ2-3	TRBV7-3	TRBD2	TGTGCCAGCAGCTTAAGAAACGGGGGGGCCTCAGATACGCAGTATTTT	CASSLRNGGASDTQYF
few	TRBJ2-7	TRBV29-1	TRBD1	TGCAGCGTTGCTGGACAGGGGGCCTCCTACGAGCAGTACTTC	CSVAGQGASYEQYF
few	TRBJ1-5	TRBV7-9	-	TGTGCCAGCAGCTTAGGGGGGGCGCCGGGTCAGCCCCAGCATTTT	CASSLGGAPGQPQHF
-	TRBJ1-4	TRBV30	-	TGTGCCTGGGTGGACAGTGCTGAAAAACTGTTTTTT	CAWVDSAEKLFF
few	TRBJ1-1	TRBV11-2	TRBD1	TGTGCCAGCAGCGCTGGACAGGGTTGGGACACTGAAGCTTTCTTT	CASSAGQGWDTEAFF